This entry is about one T cell receptor (beta chain). Its target is not known. Clones were sequenced by immunoSEQ multiplex PCR, and TCRdb holds only the in-frame ones, with some missing. The data hold 150,000 to 200,000 clones, with around nine tenths observed a single time. The germline gives CDR1 SNHLY, CDR2 FYNNEI. With V trimmed by 5 bases and J by 4 bases, 6 bases remained unmatched. This CDR3 is 14 amino acids long. This entry comes from a study of cytomegalovirus exposure and HLA in healthy donors. Regarding the study as a whole: Associated with cytomegalovirus, according to the listing, were 164 TCR beta chains. While the bulk of TCR sequences proved rare, some public TCRs turned up in many donors.

Donors came from a validation cohort of approximately 110 subjects, distinct from the first 666-subject cohort. Sequencing used PBMCs. This clonotype was sampled from a young man in good health and CMV-seropositive. This sequence joins TRBV2 and TRBJ1-2; 8 nucleotides align to TRBD1. For the CDR3, the DNA is TGTGCCAGCAGTCCACGACAGGGGTTCTATGGCTACACCTTC. Translating it yields CASSPRQGFYGYTF. Combining the CDR3 with reference TRBV2 and TRBJ1-2 gives the whole variable domain EPEVTQTPSHQVTQMGQEVILRCVPISNHLYFYWYRQILGQKVEFLVSFYNNEISEKSEIFDDQFSVERPDGSNFTLKIRSTKLEDSAMYFCASSPRQGFYGYTFGSGTRLTVV.